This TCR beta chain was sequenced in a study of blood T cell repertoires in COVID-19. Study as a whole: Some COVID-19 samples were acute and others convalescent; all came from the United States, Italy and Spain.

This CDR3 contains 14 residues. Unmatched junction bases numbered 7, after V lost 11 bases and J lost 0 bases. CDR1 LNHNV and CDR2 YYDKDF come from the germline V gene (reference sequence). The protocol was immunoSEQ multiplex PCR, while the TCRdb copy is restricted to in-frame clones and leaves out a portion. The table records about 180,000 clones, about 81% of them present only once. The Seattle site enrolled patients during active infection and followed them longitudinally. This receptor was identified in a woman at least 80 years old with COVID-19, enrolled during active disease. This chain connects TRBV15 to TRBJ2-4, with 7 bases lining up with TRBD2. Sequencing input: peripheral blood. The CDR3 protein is CAAAGGLAKNIQYF. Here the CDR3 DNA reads TGTGCCGCAGCCGGGGGGTTAGCCAAAAACATTCAGTACTTC.